This is a list of T cell receptor beta chains from one sample in a study of cytomegalovirus exposure and HLA in healthy donors. Using immunoSEQ multiplex PCR, the repertoire was profiled, and TCRdb retains in-frame clones only, with some absent. This table holds 110,000 or so clones, under 85% found once. Sample: PBMCs. The receptors derive from a woman aged 45-65 years in good health and CMV-seropositive. The CDR3 runs from the conserved cysteine through the conserved F or W. D genes are given only for firm matches. Not every row has a clone size; where given, it reads once, few, many or a size class.

D: .
V: TRBV2
J: TRBJ1-2
size: few
CDR3: CASSEPPGTYGYTF
DNA: TGTGCCAGCAGTGAACCCCCGGGAACCTATGGCTACACCTTC

D: .
V: TRBV5-1
J: TRBJ1-4
size: once
CDR3: CASSLEGTGQNEKLFF
DNA: TGCGCCAGCAGCTTGGAAGGAACAGGGCAAAATGAAAAACTGTTTTTT

D: .
V: TRBV18
J: TRBJ1-2
size: .
CDR3: CASSPTDYGYTF
DNA: TGTGCCAGCTCACCCACAGACTATGGCTACACCTTC

D: .
V: TRBV5-8
J: TRBJ2-6
size: .
CDR3: CASSIFLDSFSGANVLTF
DNA: TGTGCCAGCAGCATCTTCCTGGACAGTTTCTCTGGGGCCAACGTCCTGACTTTC

D: TRBD2
V: TRBV7-8
J: TRBJ2-7
size: .
CDR3: CASSLPGGAYEQYF
DNA: TGTGCCAGCAGCTTACCCGGGGGGGCGTACGAGCAGTACTTC

D: .
V: TRBV7-2
J: TRBJ2-7
size: .
CDR3: CASSLGGTSYEQYF
DNA: TGTGCCAGCAGCTTAGGTGGCACCTCCTACGAGCAGTACTTC

D: TRBD1
V: TRBV7-9
J: TRBJ2-2
size: .
CDR3: CASSHPPQGAIGELFF
DNA: TGTGCCAGCAGCCACCCACCACAGGGGGCGATAGGGGAGCTGTTTTTT

D: .
V: TRBV6-1
J: TRBJ1-2
size: .
CDR3: CASSKGGSGQITNYGYTF
DNA: TGTGCCAGCAGTAAAGGGGGTAGTGGACAGATCACTAACTATGGCTACACCTTC

D: TRBD1
V: TRBV5-6
J: TRBJ2-3
size: few
CDR3: CASSFTQGADTQYF
DNA: TGTGCCAGCAGCTTTACGCAGGGGGCGGATACGCAGTATTTT

D: TRBD2
V: TRBV7-3
J: TRBJ2-1
size: .
CDR3: CASSLSTSGVNEQFF
DNA: TGTGCCAGCAGCTTAAGCACTAGCGGGGTCAATGAGCAGTTCTTC

D: .
V: TRBV21-1
J: TRBJ2-7
size: .
CDR3: CAAGGEGKHYEQYF
DNA: TGTGCCGCCGGAGGCGAGGGTAAGCATTACGAGCAGTACTTC

D: TRBD1
V: TRBV7-2
J: TRBJ1-2
size: .
CDR3: CASSLAAFGQGGYTF
DNA: TGTGCCAGCAGCTTAGCGGCCTTTGGACAGGGGGGCTACACCTTC

D: .
V: TRBV10-3
J: TRBJ2-3
size: .
CDR3: CAIRGTDTQYF
DNA: TGTGCCATCCGAGGCACAGATACGCAGTATTTT

D: .
V: TRBV13
J: TRBJ1-3
size: .
CDR3: CASSLEGESGNTIYF
DNA: TGTGCCAGCAGCCTCGAGGGGGAATCTGGAAACACCATATATTTT

D: TRBD1
V: TRBV27
J: TRBJ2-3
size: .
CDR3: CASSFQPGQGANKDTQYF
DNA: TGTGCCAGCAGCTTTCAACCGGGACAGGGGGCTAATAAAGATACGCAGTATTTT

D: .
V: TRBV9
J: TRBJ2-1
size: .
CDR3: CASSVSGGTNNEQFF
DNA: TGTGCCAGCAGCGTATCTGGGGGCACTAACAATGAGCAGTTCTTC

D: .
V: TRBV21-1
J: TRBJ2-3
size: few
CDR3: CASSNGTSGISTDTQYF
DNA: TGTGCCAGCAGCAATGGGACTAGCGGGATTAGCACAGATACGCAGTATTTT

D: TRBD1
V: TRBV7-2
J: TRBJ2-3
size: .
CDR3: CASSSGTGGARADTQYF
DNA: TGTGCCAGCAGCTCCGGGACAGGGGGCGCCCGCGCAGATACGCAGTATTTT

D: .
V: TRBV5-5
J: TRBJ1-2
size: .
CDR3: CASSADSNYGYTF
DNA: TGTGCCAGCAGCGCGGACAGTAACTATGGCTACACCTTC

D: TRBD2
V: TRBV19
J: TRBJ2-7
size: few
CDR3: CASKTSGGLRGGEQYF
DNA: TGTGCCAGTAAAACTAGCGGGGGACTCCGCGGGGGCGAGCAGTACTTC

D: TRBD1
V: TRBV7-8
J: TRBJ1-4
size: .
CDR3: CASSPGQGPNEKLFF
DNA: TGTGCCAGCAGCCCGGGACAGGGTCCTAATGAAAAACTGTTTTTT

D: TRBD2
V: TRBV9
J: TRBJ2-6
size: .
CDR3: CASSVAGGPRGANVLTF
DNA: TGTGCCAGCAGCGTAGCGGGAGGGCCGCGGGGGGCCAACGTCCTGACTTTC

D: .
V: TRBV7-2
J: TRBJ2-7
size: .
CDR3: CASSLGGPSYEQYF
DNA: TGTGCCAGCAGCTTAGGAGGGCCTTCCTACGAGCAGTACTTC

D: TRBD2
V: TRBV15
J: TRBJ2-3
size: .
CDR3: CATSRDPPIGEGGRTDTQYF
DNA: TGTGCCACCAGCAGAGACCCCCCAATTGGGGAGGGTGGGCGCACAGATACGCAGTATTTT

D: .
V: TRBV5-4
J: TRBJ2-5
size: .
CDR3: CASSSGHRGETQYF
DNA: TGTGCCAGCAGCTCTGGACATAGGGGGGAGACCCAGTACTTC

D: .
V: TRBV29-1
J: TRBJ1-1
size: .
CDR3: CSAHTLNTEAFF
DNA: TGCAGCGCCCATACTCTGAACACTGAAGCTTTCTTT

D: .
V: TRBV4-3
J: TRBJ2-4
size: .
CDR3: CASSHETGAALAKNIQYF
DNA: TGCGCCAGCAGCCATGAGACAGGAGCAGCCTTAGCCAAAAACATTCAGTACTTC

D: TRBD2
V: TRBV27
J: TRBJ2-7
size: .
CDR3: CASSLSGGGWTYEQYF
DNA: TGTGCCAGCAGTTTATCTGGCGGGGGATGGACCTACGAGCAGTACTTC

D: .
V: TRBV5-1
J: TRBJ2-3
size: .
CDR3: CASSSTGDFTDTQYF
DNA: TGCGCCAGCAGCTCCACAGGGGACTTCACAGATACGCAGTATTTT

D: TRBD1
V: TRBV27
J: TRBJ2-7
size: .
CDR3: CASSPLTQGTYEQYF
DNA: TGTGCCAGCAGTCCCCTAACACAGGGGACCTACGAGCAGTACTTC

D: .
V: TRBV18
J: TRBJ2-3
size: .
CDR3: CASSPSRTVSTDTQYF
DNA: TGTGCCAGCTCACCGTCTAGGACAGTTAGCACAGATACGCAGTATTTT

D: .
V: TRBV2
J: TRBJ1-5
size: .
CDR3: CASRQISNQPQHF
DNA: TGTGCCAGCAGACAGATTAGCAATCAGCCCCAGCATTTT

D: TRBD1
V: TRBV7-3
J: TRBJ2-7
size: .
CDR3: CASSSGTGAYEQYF
DNA: TGTGCCAGCAGTTCCGGGACAGGGGCCTACGAGCAGTACTTC

D: .
V: TRBV21-1
J: TRBJ2-7
size: .
CDR3: CPRGEQYF
DNA: TGTCCTAGAGGCGAGCAGTACTTC

D: .
V: TRBV10-3
J: TRBJ1-4
size: .
CDR3: CAISEGRELFF
DNA: TGTGCCATCAGTGAGGGCAGGGAACTGTTTTTT

D: .
V: TRBV7-9
J: TRBJ1-2
size: .
CDR3: CSSSLGGRDGYTF
DNA: TGTTCCAGCAGCTTAGGAGGGAGGGATGGCTACACCTTC

D: TRBD1
V: TRBV11-2
J: TRBJ1-5
size: .
CDR3: CASSLGQGFNQPQHF
DNA: TGTGCCAGCAGCTTGGGACAGGGATTCAATCAGCCCCAGCATTTT

D: .
V: TRBV27
J: TRBJ2-2
size: .
CDR3: CASTLRGSGELFF
DNA: TGTGCCAGCACCCTAAGGGGGTCCGGGGAGCTGTTTTTT

D: TRBD1
V: TRBV13
J: TRBJ2-7
size: .
CDR3: CASSLGTGVTYEQYF
DNA: TGTGCCAGCAGCTTAGGGACAGGGGTGACCTACGAGCAGTACTTC

D: TRBD1
V: TRBV28
J: TRBJ1-2
size: .
CDR3: CASSSGQGDYYGYTF
DNA: TGTGCCAGCTCTTCTGGGCAGGGGGACTACTATGGCTACACCTTC

D: TRBD2
V: TRBV7-2
J: TRBJ2-7
size: .
CDR3: CASSSPSGAAYEQYF
DNA: TGTGCCAGCAGCTCACCTAGCGGAGCGGCCTACGAGCAGTACTTC

D: .
V: TRBV5-1
J: TRBJ2-3
size: .
CDR3: CASSPAGAFSSADTQYF
DNA: TGCGCCAGCAGCCCAGCGGGTGCCTTCTCGAGCGCAGATACGCAGTATTTT

D: .
V: TRBV5-1
J: TRBJ1-1
size: .
CDR3: CASSTLGGTGSEAFF
DNA: TGCGCCAGCAGCACCCTGGGGGGGACGGGATCTGAAGCTTTCTTT

D: TRBD1
V: TRBV7-3
J: TRBJ1-2
size: few
CDR3: CASSRDRGDGYTF
DNA: TGTGCCAGCAGTAGGGACAGGGGTGATGGCTACACCTTC

D: TRBD1
V: TRBV6-5
J: TRBJ1-2
size: once
CDR3: CASTPGGWGYTF
DNA: TGTGCCAGCACCCCAGGGGGCTGGGGCTACACCTTC

D: TRBD2
V: TRBV9
J: TRBJ2-7
size: .
CDR3: CASSAPSGRAGYEQYF
DNA: TGTGCCAGCAGCGCCCCTAGCGGGAGGGCCGGTTACGAGCAGTACTTC

D: .
V: TRBV4-1
J: TRBJ1-4
size: few
CDR3: CASSQPGVNEKLFF
DNA: TGCGCCAGCAGCCAACCGGGGGTGAATGAAAAACTGTTTTTT

D: TRBD1
V: TRBV4-1
J: TRBJ1-2
size: few
CDR3: CASSQGWDSYGYTF
DNA: TGCGCCAGCAGCCAAGGGTGGGACAGCTATGGCTACACCTTC

D: .
V: TRBV23-1
J: TRBJ2-7
size: few
CDR3: CASSPPGVVDYEQYF
DNA: TGCGCCAGCAGTCCGCCCGGGGTAGTGGACTACGAGCAGTACTTC

D: TRBD1
V: TRBV2
J: TRBJ1-2
size: .
CDR3: CASSGTGGFEGYTF
DNA: TGTGCCAGCAGTGGGACAGGGGGCTTCGAAGGCTACACCTTC

D: .
V: TRBV19
J: TRBJ1-2
size: .
CDR3: CASSIDPQGLGGYTF
DNA: TGTGCCAGTAGTATAGATCCTCAGGGTCTCGGTGGCTACACCTTC

D: TRBD1
V: TRBV5-6
J: TRBJ2-5
size: .
CDR3: CASSLDRGQGKQTQYF
DNA: TGTGCCAGCAGCTTGGACAGGGGACAGGGGAAACAGACCCAGTACTTC

D: TRBD2
V: TRBV27
J: TRBJ2-3
size: .
CDR3: CASRTLGGRLTDTQYF
DNA: TGTGCCAGCCGAACCCTGGGGGGGAGGCTCACAGATACGCAGTATTTT

D: .
V: TRBV9
J: TRBJ1-3
size: .
CDR3: CASSVEGQTSSGNTIYF
DNA: TGTGCCAGCAGCGTAGAAGGACAAACCAGCTCTGGAAACACCATATATTTT